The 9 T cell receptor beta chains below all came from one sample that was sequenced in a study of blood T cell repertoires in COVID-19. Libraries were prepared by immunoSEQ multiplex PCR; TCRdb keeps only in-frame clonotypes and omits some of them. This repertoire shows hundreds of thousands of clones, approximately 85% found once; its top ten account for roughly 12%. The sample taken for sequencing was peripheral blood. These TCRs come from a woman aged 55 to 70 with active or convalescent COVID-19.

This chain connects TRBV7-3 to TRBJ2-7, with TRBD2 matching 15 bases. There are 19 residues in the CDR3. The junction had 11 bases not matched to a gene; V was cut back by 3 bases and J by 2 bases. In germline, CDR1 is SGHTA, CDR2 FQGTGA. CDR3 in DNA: TGTGCCAGCAGCTTGCTAGGGGGACTAGCGGGGGGAATCCCCTACGAGCAGTACTTC. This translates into CASSLLGGLAGGIPYEQYF.

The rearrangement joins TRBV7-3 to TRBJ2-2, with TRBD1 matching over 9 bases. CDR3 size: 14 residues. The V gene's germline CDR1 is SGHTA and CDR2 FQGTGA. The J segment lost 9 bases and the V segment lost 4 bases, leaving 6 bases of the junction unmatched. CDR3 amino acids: CASSSDRGGRELFF. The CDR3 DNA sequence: TGTGCCAGCAGCTCGGACAGGGGCGGCCGGGAGCTGTTTTTT.

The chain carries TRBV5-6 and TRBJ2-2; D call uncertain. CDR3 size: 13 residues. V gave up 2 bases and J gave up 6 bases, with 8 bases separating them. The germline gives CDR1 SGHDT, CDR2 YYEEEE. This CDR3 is CASSFQYPGELFF. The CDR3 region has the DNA TGTGCCAGCAGCTTCCAGTATCCCGGGGAGCTGTTTTTT. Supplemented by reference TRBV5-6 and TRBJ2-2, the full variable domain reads DAGVTQSPTHLIKTRGQQVTLRCSPKSGHDTVSWYQQALGQGPQFIFQYYEEEERQRGNFPDRFSGHQFPNYSSELNVNALLLGDSALYLCASSFQYPGELFFGEGSRLTVL.

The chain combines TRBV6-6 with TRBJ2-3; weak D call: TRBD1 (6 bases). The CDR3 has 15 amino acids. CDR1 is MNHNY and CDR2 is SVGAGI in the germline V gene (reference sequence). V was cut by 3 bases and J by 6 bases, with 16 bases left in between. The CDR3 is CASSYQQGSRDTQYF. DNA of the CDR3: TGTGCCAGCAGTTATCAACAGGGTAGTCGCGATACGCAGTATTTT.

The CDR3 here is CAWSGLHTEAFF. In DNA form, the CDR3 reads TGTGCCTGGAGTGGACTCCACACTGAAGCTTTCTTT. This chain joins TRBV30 and TRBJ1-1; no definite D call. Germline-derived CDR1 and CDR2 are GTSNPN and SVGIG (reference sequence). The CDR3 contains 12 residues. Trimming removed 1 base from V and 3 bases from J, with 6 bases in between.

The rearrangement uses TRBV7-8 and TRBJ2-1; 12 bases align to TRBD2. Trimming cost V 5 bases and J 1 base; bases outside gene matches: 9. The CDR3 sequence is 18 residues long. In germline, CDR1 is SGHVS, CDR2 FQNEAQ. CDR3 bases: TGTGCCAGCAGCCCCCGTCTAGCGGGGGGGGTTTCCTACAATGAGCAGTTCTTC. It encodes CASSPRLAGGVSYNEQFF.

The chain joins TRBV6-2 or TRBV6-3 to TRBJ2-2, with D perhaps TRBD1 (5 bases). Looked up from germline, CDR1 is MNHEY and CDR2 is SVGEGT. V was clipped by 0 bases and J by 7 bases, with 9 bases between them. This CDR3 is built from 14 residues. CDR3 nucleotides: TGTGCCAGCAGTTACTCGGGCAGGGTCGGGGAGCTGTTTTTT. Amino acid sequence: CASSYSGRVGELFF.

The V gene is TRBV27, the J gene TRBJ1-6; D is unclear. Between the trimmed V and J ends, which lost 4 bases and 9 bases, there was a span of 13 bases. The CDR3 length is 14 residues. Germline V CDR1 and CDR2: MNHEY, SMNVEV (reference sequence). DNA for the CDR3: TGTGCCAGCAGTTCGGGAGCGGGGATTTCACCCCTCCACTTT. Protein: CASSSGAGISPLHF.

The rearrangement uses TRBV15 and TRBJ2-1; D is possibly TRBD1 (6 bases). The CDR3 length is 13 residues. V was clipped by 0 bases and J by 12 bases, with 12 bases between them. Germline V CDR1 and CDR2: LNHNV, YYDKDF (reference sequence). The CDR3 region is CATSRDRGNLQFF. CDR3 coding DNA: TGTGCCACCAGCAGAGACAGGGGCAATCTGCAGTTCTTC. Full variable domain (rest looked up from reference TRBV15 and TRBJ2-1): DAMVIQNPRYQVTQFGKPVTLSCSQTLNHNVMYWYQQKSSQAPKLLFHYYDKDFNNEADTPDNFQSRRPNTSFCFLDIRSPGLGDTAMYLCATSRDRGNLQFFGPGTRLTVL.